A selection of T cell receptor beta chains follows, all from one sample in a study of T cells in Graves' hyperthyroidism and ophthalmopathy. TCRdb called the multiplex PCR reads again in MiXCR, with one record for every CDR3 protein. The repertoire holds 610,000 or so distinct CDR3 sequences, with about 43% as singletons. Specimen: peripheral blood or thyroid tissue (not recorded which). Every receptor here comes from a woman between 18 and 29 years old with Graves' hyperthyroidism. CDR3s leave out the opening cysteine and the closing phenylalanine or tryptophan. The order of the fields is J gene, clone size, V gene, CDR3 protein. Clone size is stated in some rows and not others, as once, few, many or a class when expanded.

TRBJ1-2 - TRBV7-6 ASSLAPGQGPRGYGYT
TRBJ1-5 many TRBV19 ASTATGSFEQPQH
TRBJ2-7 - TRBV20-1 SARVAGRFSYEQY
TRBJ2-7 many TRBV5-1 ASSLARYSEQY
TRBJ1-5 many TRBV12-3/TRBV12-4 ASSFPATGRGGQPQH
TRBJ2-7 - TRBV7-2 ASSLLLAGDVFYNEQY
TRBJ1-2 - TRBV2 ASSTPGGVHGYT
TRBJ1-1 many TRBV13 ASSSRTGGTEAF
TRBJ1-2 - TRBV4-2 ASRTSGTTYGYT
TRBJ1-2 - TRBV6-5 ASSASSGRGYGYT
TRBJ1-2 - TRBV11-2 ASSFRDRGWDGYT
TRBJ2-7 many TRBV7-8 ASSLEVGGEQY
TRBJ1-5 few TRBV19 ATAPGQGNQPQH
TRBJ2-5 - TRBV18 ASSPGTSRLETQY
TRBJ2-3 - TRBV5-4 ASSPPWSDAQY
TRBJ2-7 - TRBV6-1 ASSVGQPGGEQY
TRBJ2-5 - TRBV29-1 SVRPSGWGAQY
TRBJ1-6 few TRBV10-3 AISEGKDNSPLH
TRBJ2-7 many TRBV11-3 ASSVRLAGGPYEQY
TRBJ1-6 - TRBV25-1 ASQEEGRLGSPLH
TRBJ2-5 - TRBV7-2 ASSPRTSGPRETQY
TRBJ2-6 - TRBV15 ATSTGHSGANVLT
TRBJ2-5 few TRBV10-3 AISTGHSYQETQY
- few TRBV29-1 SAASGVYNEQF
TRBJ2-6 - TRBV4-3 ASSQSAGGGPGANVLT
TRBJ1-1 - TRBV7-9 ASSTTEAF
TRBJ2-7 - TRBV2 ASSELGKVPYEQY
TRBJ2-5 few TRBV3-1 ASSQDGQGARETQY
TRBJ1-2 - TRBV7-6 ASSRGDANYGYT
TRBJ2-7 - TRBV5-1 ASSLNSGAYEQY
TRBJ1-2 - TRBV6-1 ASSYPSGNYGYT
TRBJ2-1 - TRBV12-3/TRBV12-4 ASKKGEYYNEQF